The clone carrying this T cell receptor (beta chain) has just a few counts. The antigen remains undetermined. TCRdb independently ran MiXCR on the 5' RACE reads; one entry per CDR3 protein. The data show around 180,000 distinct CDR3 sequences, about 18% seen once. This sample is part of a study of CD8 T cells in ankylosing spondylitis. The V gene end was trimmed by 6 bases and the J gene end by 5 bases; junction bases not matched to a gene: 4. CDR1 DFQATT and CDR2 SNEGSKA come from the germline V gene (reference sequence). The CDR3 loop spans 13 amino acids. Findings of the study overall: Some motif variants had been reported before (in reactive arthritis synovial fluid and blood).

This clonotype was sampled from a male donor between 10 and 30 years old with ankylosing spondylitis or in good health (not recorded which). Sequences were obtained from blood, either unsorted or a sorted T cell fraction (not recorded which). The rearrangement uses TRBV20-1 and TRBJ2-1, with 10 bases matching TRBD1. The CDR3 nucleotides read TGCAGTGCAGACAGGGGGCAGGACAATGAGCAGTTCTTC. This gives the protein CSADRGQDNEQFF.